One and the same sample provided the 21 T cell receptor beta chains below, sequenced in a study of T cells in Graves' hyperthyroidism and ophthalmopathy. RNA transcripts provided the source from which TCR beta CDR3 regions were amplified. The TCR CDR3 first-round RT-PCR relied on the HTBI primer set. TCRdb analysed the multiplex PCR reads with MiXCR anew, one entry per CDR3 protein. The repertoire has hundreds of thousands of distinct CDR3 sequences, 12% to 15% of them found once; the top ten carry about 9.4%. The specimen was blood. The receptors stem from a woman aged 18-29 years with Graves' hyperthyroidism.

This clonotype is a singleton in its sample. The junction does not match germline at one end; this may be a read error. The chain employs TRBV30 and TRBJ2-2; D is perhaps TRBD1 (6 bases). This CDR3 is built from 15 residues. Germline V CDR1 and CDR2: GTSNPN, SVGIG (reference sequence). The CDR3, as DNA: TGTGCCTGGACTGCGGACAGATTGAACACCGGGGAGCTGCTTTTT. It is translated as CAWTADRLNTGELLF.

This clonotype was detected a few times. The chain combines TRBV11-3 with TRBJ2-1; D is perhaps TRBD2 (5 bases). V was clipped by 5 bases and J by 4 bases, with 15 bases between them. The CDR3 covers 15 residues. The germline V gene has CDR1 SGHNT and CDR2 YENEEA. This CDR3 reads CASSRGIRAYNEQFF. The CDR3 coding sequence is TGTGCCAGCAGCCGGGGAATTAGGGCTTACAATGAGCAGTTCTTC.

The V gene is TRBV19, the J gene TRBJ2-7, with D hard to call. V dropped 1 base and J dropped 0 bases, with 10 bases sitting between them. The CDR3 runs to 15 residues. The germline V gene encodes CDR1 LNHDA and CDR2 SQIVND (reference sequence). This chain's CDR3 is CASSIGTGSSYEQYF. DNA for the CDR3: TGTGCCAGTAGTATAGGGACGGGTAGCTCCTACGAGCAGTACTTC. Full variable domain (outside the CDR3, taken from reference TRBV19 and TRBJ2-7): DGGITQSPKYLFRKEGQNVTLSCEQNLNHDAMYWYRQDPGQGLRLIYYSQIVNDFQKGDIAEGYSVSREKKESFPLTVTSAQKNPTAFYLCASSIGTGSSYEQYFGPGTRLTVT.

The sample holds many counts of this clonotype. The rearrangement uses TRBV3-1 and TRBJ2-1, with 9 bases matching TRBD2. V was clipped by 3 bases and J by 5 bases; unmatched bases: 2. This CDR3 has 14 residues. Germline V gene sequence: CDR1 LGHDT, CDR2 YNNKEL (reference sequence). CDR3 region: CASSQREGNNEQFF. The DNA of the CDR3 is TGTGCCAGCAGCCAGCGGGAGGGTAACAATGAGCAGTTCTTC.

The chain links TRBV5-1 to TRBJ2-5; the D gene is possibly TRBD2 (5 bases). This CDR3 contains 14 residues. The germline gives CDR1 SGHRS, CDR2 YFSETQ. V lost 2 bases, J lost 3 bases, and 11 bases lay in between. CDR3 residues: CASSFLTREETQYF. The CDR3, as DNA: TGCGCCAGCAGCTTTCTAACGAGGGAAGAGACCCAGTACTTC.

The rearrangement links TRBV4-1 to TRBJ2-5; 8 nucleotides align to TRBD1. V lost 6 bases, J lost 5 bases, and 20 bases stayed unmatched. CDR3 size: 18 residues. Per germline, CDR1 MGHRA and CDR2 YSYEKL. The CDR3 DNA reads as TGCGCCAGCAGTTTCCTCCGGACAGGGTTAGGGATCCTGGAGACCCAGTACTTC. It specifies CASSFLRTGLGILETQYF.

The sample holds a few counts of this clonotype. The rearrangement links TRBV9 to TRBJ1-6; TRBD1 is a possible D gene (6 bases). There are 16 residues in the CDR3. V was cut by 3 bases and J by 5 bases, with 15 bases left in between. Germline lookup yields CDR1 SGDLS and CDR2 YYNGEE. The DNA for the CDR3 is TGTGCCAGCAGCGAAGAACCCCAGGGGCATAATTCACCCCTCCACTTT. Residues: CASSEEPQGHNSPLHF.

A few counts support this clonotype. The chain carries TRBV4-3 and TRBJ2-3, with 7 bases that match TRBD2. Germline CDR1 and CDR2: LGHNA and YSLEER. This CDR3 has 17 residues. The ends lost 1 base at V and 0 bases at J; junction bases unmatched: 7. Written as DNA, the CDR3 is TGCGCCAGCAGCCAAGTGGTATATAGCGGGAGCACAGATACGCAGTATTTT. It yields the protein CASSQVVYSGSTDTQYF.

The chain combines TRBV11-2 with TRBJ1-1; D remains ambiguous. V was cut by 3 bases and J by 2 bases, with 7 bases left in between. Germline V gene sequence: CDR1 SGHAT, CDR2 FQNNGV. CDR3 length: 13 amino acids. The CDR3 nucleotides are TGTGCCAGCAGCTTGATAATTAACACTGAAGCTTTCTTT. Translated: CASSLIINTEAFF.

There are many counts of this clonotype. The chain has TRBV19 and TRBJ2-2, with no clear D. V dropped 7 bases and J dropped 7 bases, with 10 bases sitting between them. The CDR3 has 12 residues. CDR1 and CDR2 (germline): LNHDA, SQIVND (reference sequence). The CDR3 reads CASTYWHGELFF. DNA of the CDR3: TGTGCCAGTACCTATTGGCACGGGGAGCTGTTTTTT.

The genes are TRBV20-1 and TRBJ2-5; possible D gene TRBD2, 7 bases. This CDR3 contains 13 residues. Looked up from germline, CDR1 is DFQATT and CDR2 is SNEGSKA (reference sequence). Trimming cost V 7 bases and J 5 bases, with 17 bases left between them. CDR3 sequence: CSERGGVGETQYF. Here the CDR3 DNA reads TGCAGTGAAAGGGGGGGAGTTGGGGAGACCCAGTACTTC.

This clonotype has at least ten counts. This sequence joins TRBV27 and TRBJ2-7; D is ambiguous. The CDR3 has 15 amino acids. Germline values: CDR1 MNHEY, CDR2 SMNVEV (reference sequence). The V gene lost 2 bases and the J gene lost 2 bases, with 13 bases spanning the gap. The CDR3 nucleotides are TGTGCCAGCAGTTTAAGTATGGCTCATACCTACGAGCAGTACTTC. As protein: CASSLSMAHTYEQYF.

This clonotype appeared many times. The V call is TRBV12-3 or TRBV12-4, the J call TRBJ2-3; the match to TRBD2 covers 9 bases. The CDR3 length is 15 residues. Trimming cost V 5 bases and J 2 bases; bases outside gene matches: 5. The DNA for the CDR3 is TGTGCCAGCAGTCCCCGACTAGCGGCCACAGATACGCAGTATTTT. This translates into CASSPRLAATDTQYF.

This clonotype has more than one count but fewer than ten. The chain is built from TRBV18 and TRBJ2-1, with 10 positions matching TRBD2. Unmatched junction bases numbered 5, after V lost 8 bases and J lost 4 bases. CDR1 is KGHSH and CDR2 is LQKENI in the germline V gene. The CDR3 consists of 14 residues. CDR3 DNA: TGTGCCAGCATGATTAGCGGGAGGTACAATGAGCAGTTCTTC. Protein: CASMISGRYNEQFF.

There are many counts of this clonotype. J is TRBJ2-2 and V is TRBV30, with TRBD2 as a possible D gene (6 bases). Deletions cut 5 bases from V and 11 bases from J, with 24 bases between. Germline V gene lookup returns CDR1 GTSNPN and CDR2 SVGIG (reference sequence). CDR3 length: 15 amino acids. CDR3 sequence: CAWSTLGVGSIELFF. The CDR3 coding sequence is TGTGCCTGGTCGACACTCGGCGTCGGGAGTATCGAGCTGTTTTTT.

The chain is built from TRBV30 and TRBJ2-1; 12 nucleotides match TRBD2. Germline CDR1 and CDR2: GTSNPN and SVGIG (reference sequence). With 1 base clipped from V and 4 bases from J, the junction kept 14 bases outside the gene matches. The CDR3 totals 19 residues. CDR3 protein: CAWSAGLAGHMSVYNEQFF. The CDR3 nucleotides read TGTGCCTGGAGTGCAGGACTAGCGGGGCACATGTCGGTTTACAATGAGCAGTTCTTC. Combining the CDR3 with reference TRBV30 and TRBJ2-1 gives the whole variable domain SQTIHQWPATLVQPVGSPLSLECTVEGTSNPNLYWYRQAAGRGLQLLFYSVGIGQISSEVPQNLSASRPQDRQFILSSKKLLLSDSGFYLCAWSAGLAGHMSVYNEQFFGPGTRLTVL.

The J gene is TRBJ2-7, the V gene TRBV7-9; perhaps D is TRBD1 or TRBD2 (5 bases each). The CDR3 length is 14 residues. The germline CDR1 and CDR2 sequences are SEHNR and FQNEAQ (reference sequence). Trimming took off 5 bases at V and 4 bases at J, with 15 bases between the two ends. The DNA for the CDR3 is TGTGCCAGCAGCCCTGGGGGAGCGGCGTACGAGCAGTACTTC. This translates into CASSPGGAAYEQYF.

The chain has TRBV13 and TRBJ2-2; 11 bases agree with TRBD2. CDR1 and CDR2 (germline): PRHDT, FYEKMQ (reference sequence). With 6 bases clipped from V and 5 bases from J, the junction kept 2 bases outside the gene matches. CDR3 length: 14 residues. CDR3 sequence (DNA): TGTGCCAGCAGTTGGACTAGCGGGACCGGGGAGCTGTTTTTT. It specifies CASSWTSGTGELFF.

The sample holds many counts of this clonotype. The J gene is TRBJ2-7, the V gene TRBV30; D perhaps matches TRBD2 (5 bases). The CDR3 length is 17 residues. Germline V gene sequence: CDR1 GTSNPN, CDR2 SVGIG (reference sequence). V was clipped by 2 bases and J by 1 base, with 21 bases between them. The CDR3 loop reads CAWSPSQGYSVSYEQYF. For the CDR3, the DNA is TGTGCCTGGAGTCCCTCCCAAGGGTATAGCGTATCCTACGAGCAGTACTTC.

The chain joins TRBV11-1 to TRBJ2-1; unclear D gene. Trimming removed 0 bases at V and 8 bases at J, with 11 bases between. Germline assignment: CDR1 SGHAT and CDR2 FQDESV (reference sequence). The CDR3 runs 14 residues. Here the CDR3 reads CASSLALTKDEQFF. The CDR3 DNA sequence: TGTGCCAGCAGCTTAGCACTAACCAAAGATGAGCAGTTCTTC.

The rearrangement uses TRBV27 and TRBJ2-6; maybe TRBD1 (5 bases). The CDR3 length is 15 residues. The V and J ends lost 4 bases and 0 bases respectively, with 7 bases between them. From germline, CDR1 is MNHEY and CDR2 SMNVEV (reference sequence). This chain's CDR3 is CASSSQVSGANVLTF. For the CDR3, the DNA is TGTGCCAGCAGTTCACAGGTCTCTGGGGCCAACGTCCTGACTTTC.